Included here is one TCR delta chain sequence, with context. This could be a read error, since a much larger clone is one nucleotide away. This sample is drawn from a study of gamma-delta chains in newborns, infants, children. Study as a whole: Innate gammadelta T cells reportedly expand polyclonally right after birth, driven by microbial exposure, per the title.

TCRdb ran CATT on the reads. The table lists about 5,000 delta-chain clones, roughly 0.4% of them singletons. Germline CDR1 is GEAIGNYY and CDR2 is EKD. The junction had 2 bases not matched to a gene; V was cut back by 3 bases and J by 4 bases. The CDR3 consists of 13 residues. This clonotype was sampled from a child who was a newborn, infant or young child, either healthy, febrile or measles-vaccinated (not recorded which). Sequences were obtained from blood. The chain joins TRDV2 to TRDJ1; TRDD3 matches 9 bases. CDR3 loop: CACDAWGIDKLIF. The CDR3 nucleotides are TGTGCCTGTGACGCCTGGGGGATCGATAAACTCATCTTT.